This entry features one T cell receptor (beta chain) sequence. Its antigen is unknown. The data derive from a study of T cell responses to AZD1222 COVID-19 vaccine. Findings and caveats of the study: Sampling captured repertoires only after the peak T cell response. The donor group comprised mostly white British people and more females; the analysis possibly underestimated clonal diversity.

Sequenced by immunoSEQ multiplex PCR; TCRdb stores in-frame clones only, minus some. The repertoire holds 84,000 or so clones, with around 90% as singletons. The CDR3 is made up of 15 amino acids. CDR1 SEHNR and CDR2 FQNEAQ come from the germline V gene (reference sequence). The junction had 10 bases not matched to a gene; V was cut back by 5 bases and J by 8 bases. The clonotype originates from an adult in good health. This chain joins TRBV7-9 and TRBJ2-1, with 9 bases fitting TRBD2. The material was peripheral blood, obtained on day 0 of AZD1222 vaccination. The chain's CDR3 is CASSEGLAGWDEQFF. The DNA for the CDR3 is TGTGCCAGCAGCGAGGGACTAGCCGGTTGGGATGAGCAGTTCTTC.